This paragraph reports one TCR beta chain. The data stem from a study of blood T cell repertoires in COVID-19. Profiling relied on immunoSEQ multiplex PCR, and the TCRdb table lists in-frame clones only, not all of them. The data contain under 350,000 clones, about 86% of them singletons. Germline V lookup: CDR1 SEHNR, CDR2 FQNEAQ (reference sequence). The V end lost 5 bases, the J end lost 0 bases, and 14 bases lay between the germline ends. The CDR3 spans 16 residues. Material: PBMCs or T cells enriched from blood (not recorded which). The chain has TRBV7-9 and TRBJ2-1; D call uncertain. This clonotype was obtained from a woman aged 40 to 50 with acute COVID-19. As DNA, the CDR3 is TGTGCCAGCAGCAAGAGATCATTAAGCTCCTACAATGAGCAGTTCTTC. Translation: CASSKRSLSSYNEQFF.